The rows below give T cell receptor beta chains drawn from one sample of a study of blood T cell repertoires in COVID-19. Assay: immunoSEQ multiplex PCR; the TCRdb copy retains only in-frame clones and omits some. The data show 20,000 to 25,000 clones, with 80% to 90% seen just once and around 6% held by the top ten. Sequencing was performed on peripheral blood. The receptors here all came from a woman of 80 years or more with active COVID-19. CDR3s include the opening cysteine and the closing phenylalanine or tryptophan. D genes are given only for firm matches. Size tells how often a clone was seen (once, few, many) or the class of an expanded clone, and some rows leave it out.

J gene	clone size	D gene	V gene	CDR3 DNA	CDR3 protein
TRBJ2-2	once	NA	TRBV11-3	TGTGCCAGCAGCTTAGACACGAACACCGGGGAGCTGTTTTTT	CASSLDTNTGELFF
TRBJ2-7	NA	NA	TRBV28	TGTGCCAGCAGCCAAGGGGGATCCCGCTACGAGCAGTACTTC	CASSQGGSRYEQYF
TRBJ2-4	NA	NA	TRBV4-1	TGCGCCAGCAGCCAAGGGAGAGGGAAATCCGAAAACATTCAGTACTTC	CASSQGRGKSENIQYF
TRBJ1-2	once	NA	TRBV27	TGTGCCAGCAGTTTGTCGACAGCCTTCTATGGCTACACCTTC	CASSLSTAFYGYTF
TRBJ1-5	NA	NA	TRBV11-2	TGTGCCAGCAGCTTAGAGCCAGGGCAGCCCCAGCATTTT	CASSLEPGQPQHF
TRBJ2-5	NA	NA	TRBV4-3	TGCGCCAGCAGCCAATACCCGCCTTTAGTGGTAGAGACCCAGTACTTC	CASSQYPPLVVETQYF
TRBJ2-7	few	TRBD1	TRBV2	TGTGCCAGCAGTAGGGACAGGGATACCTACGAGCAGTACTTC	CASSRDRDTYEQYF
TRBJ2-1	once	NA	TRBV14	TGTGCCAGCAGCCAAGAACCCCGGGGTAAAGGTGAGCAGTTCTTC	CASSQEPRGKGEQFF
TRBJ2-3	NA	NA	TRBV27	TGTGCCAGCAGTTTAGAGGACAGCCACACAGATACGCAGTATTTT	CASSLEDSHTDTQYF
TRBJ2-3	NA	NA	TRBV9	TGTGCCAGCAGCGTAACCCCGACAGGCACAGATACGCAGTATTTT	CASSVTPTGTDTQYF
TRBJ2-5	once	NA	TRBV5-4	TGTGCCAGCAGCCCTTCGACTATGGAGACCCAGTACTTC	CASSPSTMETQYF
TRBJ2-3	NA	TRBD2	TRBV2	TGTGCCAGCAGTCACCCGGGGACTAGCGACTTAACAGATACGCAGTATTTT	CASSHPGTSDLTDTQYF
TRBJ2-1	NA	NA	TRBV7-2	TGTGCCAGCAGCTTAGGGGGCCCGTCCTACAATGAGCAGTTCTTC	CASSLGGPSYNEQFF
TRBJ1-2	NA	NA	TRBV6-5	TGTGCCAGCAGTTACTTGTCGGTCTTCGGCTACACCTTC	CASSYLSVFGYTF
TRBJ2-7	NA	NA	TRBV6-5	TGTGCCAGCAGACTCCGGGTCTTAATTACCTACGAGCAGTACTTC	CASRLRVLITYEQYF
TRBJ2-3	NA	NA	TRBV7-3	TGTGCCAGCAGCCCCCGCCGAGCAGATACGCAGTATTTT	CASSPRRADTQYF
TRBJ1-1	NA	NA	TRBV6-5	TGTGCCAGCAGTTACGTTGGAGTCGGCAGAGCCGAAGCTTTCTTT	CASSYVGVGRAEAFF
TRBJ2-5	NA	NA	TRBV5-1	TGCGCCAGCAGTTTGGGCAGGGTTGAGACCCAGTACTTC	CASSLGRVETQYF
TRBJ2-3	NA	TRBD2	TRBV18	TGTGCCAGCTCCCGGACTAGCGGACGAGATACGCAGTATTTT	CASSRTSGRDTQYF
TRBJ2-2	NA	NA	TRBV5-1	TGCGCCAGCAGCAAAGAGGTCCTCGGCACCGGGGAGCTGTTTTTT	CASSKEVLGTGELFF
TRBJ2-5	NA	TRBD2	TRBV11-2	TGTGCCAGCAGCTTAGATCGGCCTAGCGGGGCGGGAGAGACCCAGTACTTC	CASSLDRPSGAGETQYF
TRBJ2-1	NA	TRBD2	TRBV9	TGTGCCAGCAGCCCCATTGGATATAGCGGGGGGCCGTACAATGAGCAGTTCTTC	CASSPIGYSGGPYNEQFF
TRBJ2-7	NA	TRBD2	TRBV9	TGTGCCAGCAGCGTAGCTAGCGGGACAACCTACGAGCAGTACTTC	CASSVASGTTYEQYF
TRBJ2-2	NA	NA	TRBV6-5	TGTGCCACCAAGGACCCCAGGGGGAACACCGGGGAGCTGTTTTTT	CATKDPRGNTGELFF
TRBJ1-6	NA	NA	TRBV19	TGTGCCAGCTCGGGGGGAAACTATAATTCACCCCTCCACTTT	CASSGGNYNSPLHF
TRBJ2-1	NA	NA	TRBV9	TGTGCCAGCAGCGGAGGACAGCGATACAATGAGCAGTTCTTC	CASSGGQRYNEQFF
TRBJ2-5	NA	TRBD1	TRBV11-3	TGTGCCAGCAGCCATAGGGACAGGCAAGAGACCCAGTACTTC	CASSHRDRQETQYF
TRBJ1-2	few	NA	TRBV6-6	TGTGCCAGCAGTCCCCCCGCCGGCACAGCTTCTAACTATGGCTACACCTTC	CASSPPAGTASNYGYTF
TRBJ2-7	NA	NA	TRBV5-1	TGCGCCTGGGGGGGAGGGGGTGGTGACAGAGCCTACGAGCAGTACTTC	CAWGGGGGDRAYEQYF
TRBJ2-5	NA	NA	TRBV6-5	TGTGCCAGCAGTTACGGTATGGTCAGGGCCCAAGAGACCCAGTACTTC	CASSYGMVRAQETQYF
TRBJ2-7	NA	NA	TRBV7-9	TGTGCCAGCAGCTTCGGGCTAGGGGTGAGCTACGAGCAGTACTTC	CASSFGLGVSYEQYF
TRBJ2-5	NA	TRBD2	TRBV5-5	TGTGCCAGCAGGCTAGTGGGGTTAGGGGAGGGCCAAGAGACCCAGTACTTC	CASRLVGLGEGQETQYF
TRBJ1-1	NA	NA	TRBV5-1	TGCGCCAGCAGCTTGCAGGGGAACACTGAAGCTTTCTTT	CASSLQGNTEAFF
TRBJ2-1	few	TRBD2	TRBV7-3	TGTGCCAGCAGCTTAGCAGCGGGGGGGCTAAATGAGCAGTTCTTC	CASSLAAGGLNEQFF
TRBJ2-7	NA	TRBD1	TRBV28	TGTGCCAGCAAGAGGGACAGGGTAGGCGAGCAGTACTTC	CASKRDRVGEQYF
TRBJ2-7	NA	NA	TRBV18	TGTGCCAGCTCGCCTCGGGGGACGGCCCTCTACGAGCAGTACTTC	CASSPRGTALYEQYF
TRBJ1-1	once	TRBD1	TRBV6-5	TGTGCCAGTCGAAGCGTGACAGGGACCCCCCGAGCTTTCTTT	CASRSVTGTPRAFF
TRBJ2-7	few	TRBD1	TRBV29-1	TGCAGCGTTGAAAGGGACAGAGGGGAGTACTTC	CSVERDRGEYF